The 15 T cell receptor beta chains below all came from one sample that was sequenced in a study of Ad26.COV2.S vaccination and SARS-CoV-2 variants. Here immunoSEQ multiplex PCR was the method, and the copy in TCRdb shows in-frame clones only, minus some. The sample has roughly 350,000 clones, 87% seen once; the top ten hold roughly 3.1%. Treatment: roughly 18 received Ad26.COV2.S at low or high dose, single or two shots; about 5 received placebo; per-sample allocation not given. Specimen acquisition occurred on day 63 following the initial vaccine or placebo injection. The material was peripheral blood, obtained in a trial of Ad26.COV2.S vaccine versus placebo. The receptors stem from a person between 18 and 60 years old who received the Ad26.COV2.S COVID-19 vaccine or a placebo.

The chain employs TRBV30 and TRBJ1-5; the D gene is possibly TRBD1 (5 bases). Trimming pared 1 base from V and 5 bases from J, leaving 12 bases between. Per germline, CDR1 GTSNPN and CDR2 SVGIG (reference sequence). The CDR3 totals 14 residues. The CDR3 sequence: CAWSGHGGDQPQHF. In nucleotides, the CDR3 is TGTGCCTGGAGTGGGCACGGGGGGGATCAGCCCCAGCATTTT.

The V gene is TRBV2, the J gene TRBJ2-5; D remains ambiguous. The germline V gene has CDR1 SNHLY and CDR2 FYNNEI. With 4 bases removed from V and 4 bases from J, the gap between germline ends came to 10 bases. This CDR3 is 13 amino acids long. The CDR3: CASSGATRETQYF. CDR3 nucleotide sequence: TGTGCCAGCAGTGGGGCTACAAGAGAGACCCAGTACTTC. The whole variable domain, remainder taken from reference TRBV2 and TRBJ2-5, is EPEVTQTPSHQVTQMGQEVILRCVPISNHLYFYWYRQILGQKVEFLVSFYNNEISEKSEIFDDQFSVERPDGSNFTLKIRSTKLEDSAMYFCASSGATRETQYFGPGTRLLVL.

The rearrangement links TRBV30 to TRBJ2-7; 9 nucleotides agree with TRBD1. The germline V gene encodes CDR1 GTSNPN and CDR2 SVGIG (reference sequence). The CDR3 is 13 amino acids. The ends lost 2 bases at V and 5 bases at J; junction bases unmatched: 4. CDR3 protein: CAWSWGQGDEQYF. CDR3 DNA: TGTGCCTGGAGTTGGGGACAGGGTGACGAGCAGTACTTC.

The rearrangement uses TRBV27 and TRBJ1-1; 7 bases agree with TRBD1. CDR1 and CDR2 from the germline V gene are MNHEY and SMNVEV (reference sequence). Trimming took 4 bases from V and 9 from J; bases not matched to a gene: 8. This CDR3 has 13 residues. The CDR3 DNA sequence: TGTGCCAGCAGTTCATACCGGGACAGCAAAGCTTTCTTT. This gives the protein CASSSYRDSKAFF.

This clone appeared a few times. The chain joins TRBV19 to TRBJ1-5; the D is unclear. The V end lost 5 bases, the J end lost 0 bases, and 14 bases lay between the germline ends. The length of the CDR3 is 16 residues. From germline, CDR1 is LNHDA and CDR2 SQIVND (reference sequence). This chain's CDR3 is CASSSREGGSNQPQHF. DNA of the CDR3: TGTGCCAGTAGTTCTCGCGAAGGAGGTAGCAATCAGCCCCAGCATTTT.

This clone was seen just once. The chain carries TRBV5-6 and TRBJ1-1; tentative D call: TRBD1 (5 bases). Per the germline V gene, CDR1 is SGHDT and CDR2 is YYEEEE. Trimming took 2 bases from V and 0 from J, leaving 11 bases between them. This CDR3 region has 15 residues. CDR3 nucleotide sequence: TGTGCCAGCAGCTTCAGTGACAGCCTGAACACTGAAGCTTTCTTT. Translated: CASSFSDSLNTEAFF.

The chain carries TRBV9 and TRBJ1-6; D not resolved. Germline loops: CDR1 SGDLS, CDR2 YYNGEE. Trimming took 0 bases from V and 7 from J, leaving 8 bases between them. The CDR3 is 14 amino acids. CDR3 DNA sequence: TGTGCCAGCAGCGTAGAACAGCTAAATTCACCCCTCCACTTT. Translation gives CASSVEQLNSPLHF.

V and J are TRBV5-1 and TRBJ2-1; 9 bases are shared with TRBD2. The germline CDR1 and CDR2 sequences are SGHRS and YFSETQ. With V trimmed by 0 bases and J by 8 bases, 6 bases remained unmatched. The CDR3 contains 15 residues. The CDR3 region is CASSLVASGAHEQFF. The CDR3 region has the DNA TGCGCCAGCAGCTTGGTGGCTAGCGGGGCCCATGAGCAGTTCTTC.

As regards this clone: At one end the junction does not follow the germline gene, possibly because of a read error. This CDR3 is CASSPLAGGEGELFF. The CDR3 DNA follows: TGTGCTAGCAGCCCACTAGCGGGGGGCGAGGGGGAGCTGTTTTTT. The chain employs TRBV7-7 and TRBJ2-2, with 12 bases matching TRBD2. Germline-derived CDR1 and CDR2 are SSHAT and FNYEAQ (reference sequence). The CDR3 is 15 amino acids.

This clone showed up just a few times. The J gene is TRBJ1-1, the V gene TRBV19, with 9 nucleotides matching TRBD1. After removal of 7 bases from V and 7 bases from J, the junction contained 7 bases not matched to a gene. Germline values: CDR1 LNHDA, CDR2 SQIVND (reference sequence). The CDR3 sequence is 13 residues long. The CDR3 bases are TGTGCCAGTAACCGGGGACAGGGTAATGAAGCTTTCTTT. This sequence encodes CASNRGQGNEAFF.

V is TRBV2 and J is TRBJ1-5; 10 bases match TRBD1. V shed 7 bases and J 8 bases; nucleotides not matched to a gene: 8. Germline V CDR1 and CDR2: SNHLY, FYNNEI. This CDR3 comprises 14 residues. CDR3 loop: CASNRDRGAEPQHF. CDR3 sequence (DNA): TGTGCCAGCAATCGGGACAGGGGCGCAGAGCCCCAGCATTTT.

To note about this clone: Other DNA sequences in the sample encode the same CDR3. The chain employs TRBV19 and TRBJ1-1; a weak D match, TRBD1 (5 bases). The CDR3 covers 13 residues. Germline CDR1 LNHDA, CDR2 SQIVND (reference sequence). V lost 1 base and J 4 bases, leaving 7 bases between the germline ends. CDR3 coding DNA: TGTGCCAGTAGTATAGGGGGGGGCACTGAAGCTTTCTTT. As protein: CASSIGGGTEAFF. Based on the CDR3 plus reference TRBV19 and TRBJ1-1, the full variable domain is DGGITQSPKYLFRKEGQNVTLSCEQNLNHDAMYWYRQDPGQGLRLIYYSQIVNDFQKGDIAEGYSVSREKKESFPLTVTSAQKNPTAFYLCASSIGGGTEAFFGQGTRLTVV.

There are a few counts of this clone. The rearrangement uses TRBV7-2 and TRBJ2-7, with D possibly matching TRBD2 (6 bases). The CDR3 covers 13 residues. V shed 7 bases and J shed 5 bases, with 15 bases lying between them. The V gene's germline CDR1 is SGHTA and CDR2 FQGNSA. For the CDR3, the DNA is TGTGCCAGCAACCAAGGTGGGGGGAACGAGCAGTACTTC. Amino acid sequence: CASNQGGGNEQYF.

The chain has TRBV7-2 and TRBJ1-2, with TRBD1 identical over 8 bases. V lost 4 bases, J lost 7 bases, and 2 bases stayed unmatched. Germline V gene sequence: CDR1 SGHTA, CDR2 FQGNSA. CDR3 length: 12 amino acids. CDR3 residues: CASSSDRAGYTF. CDR3 DNA: TGTGCCAGCAGCTCGGACAGGGCTGGCTACACCTTC.

A single count supports this clone. The chain has TRBV5-1 and TRBJ2-7, with D possibly being TRBD1 (5 bases). CDR3 size: 14 residues. The V and J ends lost 0 bases and 4 bases respectively, with 11 bases between them. Germline loops: CDR1 SGHRS, CDR2 YFSETQ. CDR3 DNA sequence: TGCGCCAGCAGCTTGGAGACAGCTCTATACGAGCAGTACTTC. This gives the protein CASSLETALYEQYF.